The clone carrying this TCR beta chain was counted between two and nine times. Its antigen is unidentified. The data were taken from a study of T cells after yellow fever vaccination. Study findings and constraints: Some clonotypes, a small share, were shared between CD4 and CD8 compartments.

Each CDR3 protein gets one entry after TCRdb re-called the 5' RACE reads with MiXCR. Among under 500,000 distinct CDR3 sequences listed, roughly a sixth were seen once. Per germline, CDR1 MNHEY and CDR2 SMNVEV (reference sequence). Trimming took 5 bases from V and 2 from J, leaving 20 bases between them. The CDR3 runs 17 residues. V usage is TRBV27 and J usage is TRBJ2-3; a weak D match, TRBD2 (5 bases). The sample here was PBMCs, taken before the yellow fever booster vaccination. The TCR originated in a young man who received the YFV17D yellow fever vaccine. In DNA form, the CDR3 reads TGTGCCAGCAGTCCCCTCCCGACTCTGGAGGACACAGATACGCAGTATTTT. Protein sequence: CASSPLPTLEDTDTQYF.